This entry lists 25 T cell receptor beta chains sequenced from one sample in a study of cytomegalovirus exposure and HLA in healthy donors. 13 Jbeta primers and 60 Vbeta primers were used for the PCR. Produced via immunoSEQ multiplex PCR; TCRdb's table is partial and in-frame only. Counted here are under 200,000 clones, around 85% occurring once; the ten biggest clones make up approximately 3.8%. The sequenced sample consisted of PBMCs. These receptors all stem from a man aged 50-59 years in good health and CMV-seronegative.

The chain is built from TRBV7-9 and TRBJ2-7, with 8 bases aligning to TRBD1. Per germline, CDR1 SEHNR and CDR2 FQNEAQ (reference sequence). This CDR3 contains 15 residues. Trimming at V came to 6 bases and at J to 0 bases, leaving 7 bases not matched to a gene. The CDR3 nucleotides read TGTGCCAGCAGTTACCGGGACAGGCCCTCCTACGAGCAGTACTTC. Protein sequence: CASSYRDRPSYEQYF.

This rearrangement joins TRBV7-8 to TRBJ1-1; 9 nucleotides align to TRBD1. Per germline, CDR1 SGHVS and CDR2 FQNEAQ. J gave up 5 bases and V 5 bases, and 9 bases lay outside the gene matches. The CDR3 is made up of 15 amino acids. The CDR3 nucleotides are TGTGCCAGCAGCAACCTCGACAGGGGGTTGACTGAAGCTTTCTTT. Translation gives CASSNLDRGLTEAFF.

The genes are TRBV14 and TRBJ2-7, with no clear D. Germline V CDR1 and CDR2: SGHDN, FVKESK. The CDR3 is 12 residues long. The germline V and J ends were trimmed by 4 bases and 6 bases, with 10 bases remaining between them. CDR3 in amino acids: CASSPSRVEQYF. For the CDR3, the DNA is TGTGCCAGCAGCCCATCCCGGGTCGAGCAGTACTTC.

This chain joins TRBV4-3 and TRBJ2-3; the D is unclear. Germline assignment: CDR1 LGHNA and CDR2 YSLEER. Trimming took off 0 bases at V and 0 bases at J, with 7 bases between the two ends. The CDR3 totals 15 residues. The CDR3 protein is CASSQDPLSTDTQYF. CDR3 nucleotide sequence: TGCGCCAGCAGCCAAGATCCACTAAGCACAGATACGCAGTATTTT.

The chain combines TRBV15 with TRBJ2-2; 7 nucleotides agree with TRBD1. The ends lost 11 bases at V and 4 bases at J; junction bases unmatched: 7. Germline V gives CDR1 LNHNV, CDR2 YYDKDF (reference sequence). The CDR3 contains 13 residues. Written as DNA, the CDR3 is TGTGCCGTGGCACAGGGGAGCACCGGGGAGCTGTTTTTT. Translation gives CAVAQGSTGELFF.

The sample holds one count of this clone. J is TRBJ1-1 and V is TRBV5-4; a weak D match, TRBD1 (6 bases). The CDR3 has 16 residues. Trimming cost V 5 bases and J 1 base, with 18 bases left between them. The V gene's germline CDR1 is SGHNT and CDR2 YYREEE (reference sequence). The CDR3 loop is CASSLPGQKSNTEAFF. CDR3 nucleotides: TGTGCCAGCAGTCTTCCGGGACAAAAATCGAACACTGAAGCTTTCTTT.

The V gene is TRBV29-1, the J gene TRBJ2-7; the D is unclear. The CDR3 is 14 amino acids. The V end was cut by 5 bases, the J end by 5 bases, with 19 bases between. The V gene's germline CDR1 is SQVTM and CDR2 ANQGSEA. In DNA, the CDR3 is TGCAGCGTTTTACATCCTACAGTTCCCCACGAGCAGTACTTC. Its translation: CSVLHPTVPHEQYF.

The chain uses TRBV18 and TRBJ2-3; D remains ambiguous. V gave up 3 bases and J gave up 2 bases, with 9 bases separating them. The CDR3 runs 14 residues. The germline CDR1 and CDR2 sequences are KGHSH and LQKENI. The CDR3 protein is CASSPDTYTDTQYF. Here the CDR3 DNA reads TGTGCCAGCTCACCCGACACTTACACAGATACGCAGTATTTT. Full variable domain (rest looked up from reference TRBV18 and TRBJ2-3): NAGVMQNPRHLVRRRGQEARLRCSPMKGHSHVYWYRQLPEEGLKFMVYLQKENIIDESGMPKERFSAEFPKEGPSILRIQQVVRGDSAAYFCASSPDTYTDTQYFGPGTRLTVL.

V usage is TRBV11-3 and J usage is TRBJ2-1; 8 bases map to TRBD1. The CDR3 totals 16 residues. V lost 1 base to trimming and J lost 6 bases; unmatched junction nucleotides: 8. The germline V gene has CDR1 SGHNT and CDR2 YENEEA. The CDR3 DNA reads TGTGCCAGCAGCTTAGGTTCAGGGGGCAGATTCAATGAGCAGTTCTTC. It yields the protein CASSLGSGGRFNEQFF. The whole variable domain, filled in from reference TRBV11-3 and TRBJ2-1, reads EAGVVQSPRYKIIEKKQPVAFWCNPISGHNTLYWYLQNLGQGPELLIRYENEEAVDDSQLPKDRFSAERLKGVDSTLKIQPAELGDSAVYLCASSLGSGGRFNEQFFGPGTRLTVL.

The rearrangement joins TRBV9 to TRBJ2-1; possibly TRBD1 for D (5 bases). In germline, CDR1 is SGDLS, CDR2 YYNGEE. V dropped 3 bases and J dropped 8 bases, with 9 bases sitting between them. The CDR3 extends over 12 amino acids. CDR3 coding DNA: TGTGCCAGCAGCGGACAGACGTATGAGCAGTTCTTC. Protein product: CASSGQTYEQFF.

V usage is TRBV27 and J usage is TRBJ2-3; 14 positions agree with TRBD2. The CDR3 runs 16 residues. Per germline, CDR1 MNHEY and CDR2 SMNVEV (reference sequence). Trimming at V came to 5 bases and at J to 3 bases, leaving 4 bases not matched to a gene. The CDR3 sequence: CASSPRTSGGTDTQYF. The CDR3 DNA is TGTGCCAGCAGTCCTCGGACTAGCGGGGGGACAGATACGCAGTATTTT.

Worth noting for this clone: At one boundary the junction diverges from the germline segment, which might be a read error. V gene TRBV4-3 combines with J gene TRBJ2-1; 9 nucleotides match TRBD2. This CDR3 contains 19 residues. CDR1 is LGHNA and CDR2 is YSLEER in the germline V gene. This CDR3 reads CAGSQDSERGAVGNNEQFF. CDR3 in DNA: TGCGCCGGCAGCCAAGACAGTGAGCGGGGGGCGGTCGGAAACAATGAGCAGTTCTTC.

V gene TRBV2 combines with J gene TRBJ2-7, with a tentative D call TRBD2 (5 bases). There are 13 residues in the CDR3. Trimming pared 2 bases from V and 7 bases from J, leaving 12 bases between. Germline CDR1 reads SNHLY; CDR2 reads FYNNEI. CDR3 residues: CASSERGRGEQYF. The DNA of the CDR3 is TGTGCCAGCAGTGAAAGAGGTCGGGGAGAGCAGTACTTC.

In this sample, this clone turned up a few times. This chain connects TRBV6-5 to TRBJ2-3; D perhaps matches TRBD1 (6 bases). The CDR3 is 13 residues long. Germline lookup yields CDR1 MNHEY and CDR2 SVGAGI. V was cut by 6 bases and J by 2 bases, with 9 bases left in between. CDR3 coding DNA: TGTGCCAGCAGCCGGGGACACACAGATACGCAGTATTTT. Its protein product is CASSRGHTDTQYF.

The chain joins TRBV4-3 to TRBJ2-7, with a weak D call TRBD2 (6 bases). The CDR3 spans 15 residues. The germline V gene encodes CDR1 LGHNA and CDR2 YSLEER. Between the trimmed V and J ends, which lost 1 base and 6 bases, there was a span of 16 bases. In DNA form, the CDR3 reads TGCGCCAGCAGCCAAGCGAGCGGGCTAGGGGTCGAGCAGTACTTC. The encoded protein is CASSQASGLGVEQYF.

This chain connects TRBV5-1 to TRBJ1-2, with D perhaps TRBD1 (5 bases). The CDR3 is made up of 14 amino acids. The germline CDR1 and CDR2 sequences are SGHRS and YFSETQ. The V end was cut by 0 bases, the J end by 2 bases, with 8 bases between. This CDR3 is CASSLGRGNYGYTF. CDR3 nucleotides: TGCGCCAGCAGCTTGGGACGGGGGAACTATGGCTACACCTTC.

In this sample, this clone turned up once. J is TRBJ1-4 and V is TRBV15, with D uncertain. Germline-derived CDR1 and CDR2 are LNHNV and YYDKDF (reference sequence). The CDR3 is made up of 11 amino acids. The V end was cut by 1 base, the J end by 10 bases, with 4 bases between. CDR3 sequence (DNA): TGTGCCACCAGCAGAGGAGGAAAACTGTTTTTT. Residues: CATSRGGKLFF.

V is TRBV29-1 and J is TRBJ1-1; possible D gene TRBD1, 5 bases. Germline V lookup: CDR1 SQVTM, CDR2 ANQGSEA. The CDR3 totals 13 residues. Trimming shortened V by 2 bases and J by 5 bases, and 12 bases separated the two germline ends. CDR3 DNA sequence: TGCAGCGTTGAAATGTTGGGGGGGACTGAAGCTTTCTTT. Encoded protein: CSVEMLGGTEAFF.

This clone was recorded a few times. The rearrangement joins TRBV27 to TRBJ2-1, with 8 bases identical to TRBD1. V was pared by 3 bases and J by 2 bases, with 3 bases of the junction left unmatched. CDR3 size: 15 residues. CDR1 and CDR2 from the germline V gene are MNHEY and SMNVEV (reference sequence). In DNA, the CDR3 is TGTGCCAGCAGTTTGGACAGGGTGGCCTACAATGAGCAGTTCTTC. Its protein is CASSLDRVAYNEQFF.

Turning to this clone: The junction shows a germline mismatch at one end, possibly a read error. DNA for the CDR3: TGTTCCAGCAGCAATATCGCCAGGGACAAACTCACTGAAGCTTTCTTT. Protein sequence: CSSSNIARDKLTEAFF. The V and J genes are TRBV7-9 and TRBJ1-1; a weak D match, TRBD1 (6 bases). This CDR3 is built from 16 residues. Looked up from germline, CDR1 is SEHNR and CDR2 is FQNEAQ (reference sequence).

For this clone: Compared with germline, one end of the junction differs, possibly owing to a read error. The chain combines TRBV7-9 with TRBJ1-2; TRBD1 might be the D (6 bases). From germline, CDR1 is SEHNR and CDR2 FQNEAQ (reference sequence). The CDR3 length is 14 residues. CDR3 sequence reads: CSSSLPGQGYGYTF. The CDR3 DNA reads TGTTCCAGCAGCTTGCCGGGACAAGGCTATGGCTACACCTTC.

V is TRBV7-9 and J is TRBJ2-6; 7 bases are a match to TRBD1. Germline CDR1 and CDR2: SEHNR and FQNEAQ (reference sequence). CDR3 length equals 18 residues. J gave up 0 bases and V 1 base, and 6 bases lay outside the gene matches. The chain's CDR3 is CASSLVGQRSSGANVLTF. The CDR3, as DNA: TGTGCCAGCAGCTTAGTGGGACAGCGGTCCTCTGGGGCCAACGTCCTGACTTTC.

The CDR3 sequence: CASSTGLMGTQYF. Here the CDR3 DNA reads TGTGCCAGTAGCACCGGACTGATGGGGACCCAGTACTTC. This chain joins TRBV19 and TRBJ2-5, with D perhaps TRBD2 (5 bases). The CDR3 is 13 residues long. Germline V lookup: CDR1 LNHDA, CDR2 SQIVND (reference sequence). V was shortened by 6 bases and J by 7 bases, with 15 bases between the two germline ends.

This clone was seen once. V usage is TRBV2 and J usage is TRBJ1-5; 7 bases fit TRBD1. Germline-derived CDR1 and CDR2 are SNHLY and FYNNEI. CDR3 length: 15 amino acids. The ends lost 3 bases at V and 0 bases at J; junction bases unmatched: 2. The CDR3 DNA reads as TGTGCCAGCAGTGACGGGACAGCTAGCAATCAGCCCCAGCATTTT. Its protein is CASSDGTASNQPQHF.

This clone was seen just once. The genes are TRBV7-9 and TRBJ1-2, with a possible D match to TRBD1 (6 bases). Germline CDR1 is SEHNR and CDR2 is FQNEAQ (reference sequence). The germline V and J ends were trimmed by 4 bases and 2 bases, with 20 bases remaining between them. The CDR3 has 17 amino acids. The CDR3 coding sequence is TGTGCCAGCAGCTCCCCCCCGAGGCCAGGGGAGAACTATGGCTACACCTTC. Translating gives CASSSPPRPGENYGYTF.